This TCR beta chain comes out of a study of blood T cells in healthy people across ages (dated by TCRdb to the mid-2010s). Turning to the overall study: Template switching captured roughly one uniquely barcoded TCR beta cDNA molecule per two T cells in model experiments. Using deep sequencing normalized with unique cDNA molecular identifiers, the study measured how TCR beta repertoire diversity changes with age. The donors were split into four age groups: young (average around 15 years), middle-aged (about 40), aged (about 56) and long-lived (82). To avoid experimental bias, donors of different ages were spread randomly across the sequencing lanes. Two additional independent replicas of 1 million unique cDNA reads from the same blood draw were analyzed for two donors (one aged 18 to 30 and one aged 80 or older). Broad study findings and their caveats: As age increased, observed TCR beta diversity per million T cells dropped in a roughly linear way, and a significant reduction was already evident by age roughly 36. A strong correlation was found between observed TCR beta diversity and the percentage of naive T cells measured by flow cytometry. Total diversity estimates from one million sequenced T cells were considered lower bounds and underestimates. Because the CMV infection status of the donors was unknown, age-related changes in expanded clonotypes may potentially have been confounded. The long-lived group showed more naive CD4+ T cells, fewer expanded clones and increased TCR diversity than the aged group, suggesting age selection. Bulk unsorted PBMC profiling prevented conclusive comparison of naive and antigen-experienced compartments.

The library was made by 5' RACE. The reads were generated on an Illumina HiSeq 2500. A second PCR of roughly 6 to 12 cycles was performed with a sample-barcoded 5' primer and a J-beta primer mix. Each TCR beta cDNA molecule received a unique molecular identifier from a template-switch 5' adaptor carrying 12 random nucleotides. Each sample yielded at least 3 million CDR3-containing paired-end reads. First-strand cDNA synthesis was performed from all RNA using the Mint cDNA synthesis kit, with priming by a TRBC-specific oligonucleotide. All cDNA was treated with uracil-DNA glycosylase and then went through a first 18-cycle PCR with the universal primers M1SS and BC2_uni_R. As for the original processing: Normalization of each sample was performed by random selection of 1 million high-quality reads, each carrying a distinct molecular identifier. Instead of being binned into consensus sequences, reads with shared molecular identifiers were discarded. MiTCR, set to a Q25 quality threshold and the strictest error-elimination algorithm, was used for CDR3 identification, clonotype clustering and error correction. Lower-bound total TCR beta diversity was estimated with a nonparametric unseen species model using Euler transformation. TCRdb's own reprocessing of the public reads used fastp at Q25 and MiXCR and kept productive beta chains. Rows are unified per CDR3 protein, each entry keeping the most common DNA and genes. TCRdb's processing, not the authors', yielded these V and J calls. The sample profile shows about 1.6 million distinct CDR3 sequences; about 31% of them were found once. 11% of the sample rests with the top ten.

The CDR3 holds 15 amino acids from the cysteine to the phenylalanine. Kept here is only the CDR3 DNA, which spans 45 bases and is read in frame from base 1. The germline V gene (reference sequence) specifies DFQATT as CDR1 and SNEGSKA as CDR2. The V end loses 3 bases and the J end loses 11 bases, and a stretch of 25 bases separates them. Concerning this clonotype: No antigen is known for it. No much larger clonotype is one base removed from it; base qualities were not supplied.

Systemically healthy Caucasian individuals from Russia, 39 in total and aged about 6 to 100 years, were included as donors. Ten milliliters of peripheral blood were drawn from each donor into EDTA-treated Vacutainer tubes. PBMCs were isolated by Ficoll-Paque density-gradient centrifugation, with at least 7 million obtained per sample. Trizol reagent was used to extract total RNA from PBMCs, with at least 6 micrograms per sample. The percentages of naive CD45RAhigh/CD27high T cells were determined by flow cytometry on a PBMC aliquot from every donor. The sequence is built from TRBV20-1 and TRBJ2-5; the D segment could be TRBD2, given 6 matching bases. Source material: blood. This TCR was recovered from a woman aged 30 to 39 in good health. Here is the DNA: TGCAGTGCTAGTCCTGAAGGGGCGGGGTCCTACAAGCAGTACTTC. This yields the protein CSASPEGAGSYKQYF.